This T cell receptor beta chain was sequenced for a study of blood T cell repertoires in COVID-19. Method: immunoSEQ multiplex PCR; TCRdb's copy keeps in-frame clones and lacks some. This sample carries approximately 440,000 clones, 70% to 90% of them seen once, and the ten largest clones take over 9.5%. V dropped 4 bases and J dropped 8 bases, with 13 bases sitting between them. The CDR3 has 13 residues. Germline values: CDR1 MNHEY, CDR2 SVGAGI. Seattle's enrolled individuals joined amid active infection and were then monitored longitudinally. This sequence was found in a woman aged 50 to 60 with COVID-19, enrolled during active disease. The sample consisted of peripheral blood. V gene TRBV6-5 combines with J gene TRBJ2-3, with a tentative D call TRBD1 (8 bases). CDR3 loop: CASSSTGGGTQYF. The CDR3, as DNA: TGTGCCAGCAGTTCTACAGGGGGGGGTACGCAGTATTTT.